The clone carrying this TCR beta chain is a singleton in its sample. This record belongs to a study of cytotoxic CD8 clonotypes in ibrutinib-treated CLL. V was shortened by 1 base and J by 6 bases, with 13 bases between the two germline ends. CDR1 and CDR2 from the germline V gene are SGHNT and YENEEA. CDR3 size: 15 residues. Profiled with immunoSEQ multiplex PCR; TCRdb holds only in-frame clones, not every one. The sample records some 10,000 clones, 61% being singletons. The chain couples TRBV11-3 to TRBJ1-5; possible D gene TRBD1, 5 bases. Sequenced material: PBMCs, taken before ibrutinib treatment. This clonotype was sampled from a human donor with chronic lymphocytic leukemia. In DNA, the CDR3 is TGTGCCAGCAGCTTAGTTCTCCGGGGGAGTCAGCCCCAGCATTTT. Residues: CASSLVLRGSQPQHF.